This T cell receptor (beta chain) was recovered during a study of patients and donors after allogeneic stem cell transplantation. This clonotype was seen only a few times. TCRdb fed the RT-PCR reads into MiXCR, producing one record per CDR3 protein. Seen here are 95,000 to 120,000 distinct CDR3 sequences, 35% observed once, and the top ten hold under 30%. The specimen sequenced was blood, either unsorted or a sorted T cell fraction (not recorded which). The sequence was obtained from a human donor who was either an allogeneic HSCT recipient or a stem cell or donor lymphocyte infusion donor (not recorded which). It is not recorded whose cells these are; they may come from a transplant donor.

CDR3 residues: CASRMPGLARDEQFF. The CDR3 bases are TGTGCCAGCAGAATGCCGGGACTAGCGAGGGACGAGCAGTTCTTC. V usage is TRBV6-5 and J usage is TRBJ2-1, with TRBD2 identical over 10 bases. The CDR3 has 15 amino acids. Trimming at V came to 6 bases and at J to 10 bases, leaving 12 bases not matched to a gene. Germline V lookup: CDR1 MNHEY, CDR2 SVGAGI.